The 18 T cell receptor beta chains below come from one sample, sequenced in a study of T cells in women clearing cervical HPV infection. The method was immunoSEQ multiplex PCR; TCRdb's version includes in-frame clones alone and lacks a portion of them. The sample spans about 31,000 clones; the ten largest clones claim roughly 8%. Sequencing used blood buffy coat. Receptor source: a woman aged 18-70 years with a cervical HPV16 infection that either progressed to CIN3+ or cleared (not recorded which).

In regard to this clone: From the germline J gene comes the end of the CDR3, since the read stops 3 residues before it. The chain employs TRBV18 and TRBJ1-3; D is undetermined. Germline loops: CDR1 KGHSH, CDR2 LQKENI. This CDR3 is 17 amino acids long. V lost 2 bases and J lost 0, with 14 bases in between. CDR3 sequence: CASSPSAGTNSGNTIYF. The sequenced CDR3 bases are TGTGCCAGCTCACCATCGGCAGGTACCAACTCTGGAAACACC. Based on the CDR3 plus reference TRBV18 and TRBJ1-3, the full variable domain is NAGVMQNPRHLVRRRGQEARLRCSPMKGHSHVYWYRQLPEEGLKFMVYLQKENIIDESGMPKERFSAEFPKEGPSILRIQQVVRGDSAAYFCASSPSAGTNSGNTIYFGEGSWLTVV.

The CDR3 loop is CASSESRAGVNTEAFF. CDR3 DNA (partial): TGCGCCAGCAGTGAGTCGAGGGCAGGGGTGAACACTGAA. The V call is TRBV10-2, the J call TRBJ1-1, with D possibly matching TRBD1 (6 bases). Read data end 3 residues before the CDR3 end; the end is taken from the germline J gene. The CDR3 is made up of 16 amino acids. The germline V and J ends were trimmed by 0 bases and 0 bases, with 11 bases remaining between them. Germline V gene sequence: CDR1 WSHSY, CDR2 SAAADI.

A remark on this clone: The CDR3 end falls 3 residues outside the read, so it is completed with the germline J gene. The V and J genes are TRBV9 and TRBJ2-3; D unresolved. Trimming stripped 0 bases from V and 0 bases from J, with 8 bases between. The CDR3 runs to 15 residues. Germline CDR1 reads SGDLS; CDR2 reads YYNGEE. The CDR3 DNA, read in part, is TGTGCCAGCAGCGTAGATCTACCTAGCACAGATACG. Protein product: CASSVDLPSTDT. The whole CDR3 is CASSVDLPSTDTQYF.

Points on this clone: With the read ending 3 residues before the CDR3 end, the germline J gene is used to fill in that end. The chain recombines TRBV11-2 with TRBJ2-2; TRBD1 is a possible D gene (5 bases). V was clipped by 1 base and J by 4 bases, with 10 bases between them. This CDR3 spans 15 amino acids. CDR1 and CDR2 from the germline V gene are SGHAT and FQNNGV. CDR3 in amino acids: CASSLVPRGTGELFF. The covered CDR3 bases are TGTGCCAGCAGCTTAGTGCCTAGGGGCACCGGGGAG.

Worth noting for this clone: Read data end 3 residues before the CDR3 end; the end is taken from the germline J gene. This chain joins TRBV5-1 and TRBJ2-7; 8 nucleotides match TRBD1. The germline CDR1 and CDR2 sequences are SGHRS and YFSETQ. Trimming at V came to 3 bases and at J to 1 base, leaving 3 bases not matched to a gene. The CDR3 has 14 amino acids. The CDR3 sequence: CASSSRQGSYEQYF. The DNA read from the CDR3 is TGCGCCAGCAGCTCTCGACAGGGGTCCTACGAG.

Points on this clone: The CDR3 end falls 3 residues outside the read, so it is completed with the germline J gene. The chain uses TRBV5-1 and TRBJ2-4; 7 nucleotides agree with TRBD1. This CDR3 contains 17 residues. The germline V gene has CDR1 SGHRS and CDR2 YFSETQ. The CDR3 region is CASSLDSRGTGDYGQYF. The covered CDR3 bases are TGCGCCAGCAGCTTGGATAGCAGGGGGACCGGCGACTATGGT.

As concerns this clone: The junction does not match germline at one end; this may be a read error. The read ends 3 residues early relative to the CDR3; the germline J gene fills the gap. Other DNA sequences of this sample code for an identical CDR3. V is TRBV5-6 and J is TRBJ1-2, with D tentatively TRBD1 (6 bases). Germline lookup yields CDR1 SGHDT and CDR2 YYEEEE. This CDR3 spans 13 amino acids. This CDR3 reads CASSLSAGDGYTF. The CDR3 bases that were read are TGTGCCAGCAGCTTGTCTGCAGGGGATGGA.

The CDR3 loop reads CASSPSADRAVYTF. The covered CDR3 bases are TGTGCCAGCAGCCCCTCTGCCGACAGGGCGGTC. The gene calls are TRBV7-3 and TRBJ1-2; 7 nucleotides line up with TRBD1. The CDR3 end is not reached by the read, which stops 3 residues before it; the germline J gene fills it in. CDR3 length equals 14 residues. Germline-derived CDR1 and CDR2 are SGHTA and FQGTGA.

As concerns this clone: The read halts 3 residues ahead of the CDR3 end, with the missing end drawn from the germline J gene. V and J are TRBV10-2 and TRBJ1-2; the D is unclear. V was clipped by 7 bases and J by 0 bases, with 9 bases between them. The CDR3 extends over 13 amino acids. CDR1 is WSHSY and CDR2 is SAAADI in the germline V gene. CDR3: CASNRVANYGYTF. CDR3 bases read: TGCGCCAGCAATAGGGTTGCTAACTATGGC.

With respect to this clone: Coverage ceases 3 residues before the CDR3 finishes, and the germline J gene fills in the end. V usage is TRBV20-1 and J usage is TRBJ2-1; the D is unclear. The CDR3 consists of 13 residues. The V end lost 0 bases, the J end lost 8 bases, and 11 bases lay between the germline ends. Per the germline V gene, CDR1 is DFQATT and CDR2 is SNEGSKA (reference sequence). The CDR3 sequence: CSARDAKRYEQFF. The sequenced CDR3 bases are TGCAGTGCTAGAGACGCGAAACGATATGAG.

Concerning this clone itself: The sequence runs out 3 residues before the end of the CDR3; the remainder is reconstructed from the germline J gene. This chain connects TRBV7-6 to TRBJ2-5; weak D call: TRBD1 (6 bases). CDR3 size: 14 residues. Germline loops: CDR1 SGHVS, CDR2 FNYEAQ. The V gene lost 5 bases and the J gene lost 0 bases, with 10 bases spanning the gap. The sequenced CDR3 bases are TGTGCCAGCAGCACCGGACAGTACCAAGAGACC. It translates to CASSTGQYQET. The whole CDR3 protein is CASSTGQYQETQYF.

Regarding this clone: One end of the junction varies from germline; a read error may be responsible. Different DNA sequences within this sample yield the same CDR3. The CDR3: CASSPQTGPGNTIYF. The sequenced part of the CDR3 DNA is TGTGCCAGTAGTCCCCAGACAGGACCCGGAAACACG. This sequence joins TRBV19 and TRBJ1-3; D is possibly TRBD1 (6 bases). The read falls 3 residues short of the CDR3 end, and the missing part is taken from the germline J gene. From germline, CDR1 is LNHDA and CDR2 SQIVND (reference sequence). The CDR3 has 15 amino acids.

Details on this clone: Read sequence stops 3 residues before the CDR3 end, and the germline J gene provides the missing end. The chain combines TRBV7-2 with TRBJ2-1; 11 bases line up with TRBD2. Germline CDR1 reads SGHTA; CDR2 reads FQGNSA. The CDR3 consists of 15 residues. Unmatched junction bases numbered 7, after V lost 4 bases and J lost 8 bases. The sequenced CDR3 bases are TGTGCCAGCAGCTACCTAGCGGGAGGACACCATGAG. Translation gives CASSYLAGGHHE. The whole CDR3 is CASSYLAGGHHEQFF.

On this clone: The CDR3 is cut off 3 residues early in the read; its end comes from the germline J gene. The gene calls are TRBV6-2 or TRBV6-3 and TRBJ1-4; 7 nucleotides agree with TRBD1. CDR3 length: 17 amino acids. V lost 5 bases to trimming and J lost 0 bases; unmatched junction nucleotides: 9. Germline loops: CDR1 MNHEY, CDR2 SVGEGT. CDR3: CASSRDSEGATNEKLFF. CDR3 bases read: TGTGCCAGCAGTCGGGACAGCGAGGGGGCAACTAATGAAAAA.

In the case of this clone: From the germline J gene comes the end of the CDR3, since the read stops 3 residues before it. Other DNA sequences within the sample encode an identical CDR3. The gene calls are TRBV4-2 and TRBJ2-6; no clear D. Germline assignment: CDR1 LGHNA and CDR2 YNFKEQ. The germline V and J ends were trimmed by 4 bases and 0 bases, with 13 bases remaining between them. The CDR3 spans 17 residues. The covered CDR3 bases are TGTGCCAGCAGCCCGTGGGCCCCTGCCTCTGGGGCCAACGTC. Translation gives CASSPWAPASGANV. The whole CDR3 sequence reads CASSPWAPASGANVLTF.

Regarding this clone: The CDR3 end falls 3 residues outside the read, so it is completed with the germline J gene. This chain uses TRBV20-1 with TRBJ1-6; 7 bases map to TRBD1. Germline loops: CDR1 DFQATT, CDR2 SNEGSKA (reference sequence). The CDR3 extends over 14 amino acids. After removal of 6 bases from V and 10 bases from J, the junction contained 12 bases not matched to a gene. CDR3 loop: CSAMTDRLFSPLHF. Partial CDR3 DNA: TGCAGTGCCATGACGGACAGGTTGTTCTCACCC.

With regard to this clone: The read terminates 3 residues ahead of where the CDR3 ends, so the germline J gene completes it. This chain connects TRBV5-6 to TRBJ2-7; 8 bases are shared with TRBD1. The germline gives CDR1 SGHDT, CDR2 YYEEEE. The trim removed 1 base at V and 5 bases at J, leaving 8 bases unmatched. The CDR3 is made up of 15 amino acids. The covered CDR3 bases are TGTGCCAGCAGCTTGAACGGACAGGGTCTCCACGAG. Translating it yields CASSLNGQGLHE. The entire CDR3 protein reads CASSLNGQGLHEQYF.

CDR3 in amino acids: CASSSEGISGYTF. The CDR3 DNA, read in part, is TGTGCCAGCAGCTCAGAGGGTATTAGTGGC. The V and J genes are TRBV5-4 and TRBJ1-2; no clear D gene. The missing CDR3 end, 3 residues past where the read stops, is filled in from the germline J gene. The germline CDR1 and CDR2 sequences are SGHNT and YYREEE (reference sequence). This CDR3 region has 13 residues. Between the trimmed V and J ends, which lost 3 bases and 7 bases, there was a span of 13 bases.